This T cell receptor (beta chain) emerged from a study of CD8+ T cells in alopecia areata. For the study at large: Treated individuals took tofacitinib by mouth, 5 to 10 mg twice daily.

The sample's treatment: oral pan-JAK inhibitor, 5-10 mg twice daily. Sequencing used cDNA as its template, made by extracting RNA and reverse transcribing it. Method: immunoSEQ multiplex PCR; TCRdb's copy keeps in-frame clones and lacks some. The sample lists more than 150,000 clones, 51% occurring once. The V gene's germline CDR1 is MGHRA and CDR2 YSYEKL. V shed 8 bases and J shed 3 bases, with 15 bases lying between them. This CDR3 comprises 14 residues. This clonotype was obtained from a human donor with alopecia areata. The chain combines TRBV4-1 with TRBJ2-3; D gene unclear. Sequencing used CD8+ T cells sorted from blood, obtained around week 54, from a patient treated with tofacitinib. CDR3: CASGSGPQTDTQYF. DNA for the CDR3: TGCGCCAGCGGATCCGGACCTCAGACAGATACGCAGTATTTT.